Presented here are 23 T cell receptor beta chains from one specimen sequenced in a study of T cells in Graves' hyperthyroidism and ophthalmopathy. TCR beta CDR3 regions were amplified from RNA. TCR CDR3 underwent first-round RT-PCR with the HTBI primer set. From the multiplex PCR reads, TCRdb called clonotypes with MiXCR, one entry per CDR3 protein. This sample carries 300,000 to 450,000 distinct CDR3 sequences, approximately 13% of them seen once, and the ten largest clones take over 8.5%. The sample was blood. These receptors all stem from a woman between 18 and 29 years old with Graves' hyperthyroidism.

This clonotype was recorded many times. This chain connects TRBV27 to TRBJ1-1; D gene unclear. CDR3 length: 14 residues. Per the germline V gene, CDR1 is MNHEY and CDR2 is SMNVEV (reference sequence). The V end lost 1 base, the J end lost 4 bases, and 10 bases lay between the germline ends. CDR3 in amino acids: CASSLYASGTEAFF. The CDR3 nucleotides read TGTGCCAGCAGTTTATACGCTTCGGGCACTGAAGCTTTCTTT.

There are many counts of this clonotype. The V and J genes are TRBV2 and TRBJ2-3; maybe TRBD2 (6 bases). The germline CDR1 and CDR2 sequences are SNHLY and FYNNEI. This CDR3 region has 14 residues. V was trimmed by 5 bases and J by 1 base, leaving 10 bases between them. CDR3 protein: CASSSSVGTDTQYF. The CDR3 DNA is TGTGCCAGCAGTTCTAGCGTAGGCACAGATACGCAGTATTTT.

This clonotype was detected many times. The genes are TRBV5-1 and TRBJ2-3; TRBD2 aligns across 8 bases. The V and J ends lost 4 bases and 4 bases, in that order; junction bases with no gene match: 14. The CDR3 runs 17 residues. CDR1 and CDR2 from the germline V gene are SGHRS and YFSETQ. The CDR3 DNA sequence: TGCGCCAGCAGCCCTACCTCGTTAGCGGGATCCGCAGATACGCAGTATTTT. This gives the protein CASSPTSLAGSADTQYF. Drawing the rest from reference TRBV5-1 and TRBJ2-3, the complete variable domain is KAGVTQTPRYLIKTRGQQVTLSCSPISGHRSVSWYQQTPGQGLQFLFEYFSETQRNKGNFPGRFSGRQFSNSRSEMNVSTLELGDSALYLCASSPTSLAGSADTQYFGPGTRLTVL.

This clonotype occurred many times. The chain has TRBV28 and TRBJ1-1; the D is unclear. The CDR3 spans 14 residues. CDR1 is MDHEN and CDR2 is SYDVKM in the germline V gene. V lost 4 bases and J lost 2, with 11 bases in between. CDR3 residues: CASSSPRDNTEAFF. In DNA, the CDR3 is TGTGCCAGCAGTTCTCCTCGCGATAACACTGAAGCTTTCTTT. Full variable domain (remainder filled in from reference TRBV28 and TRBJ1-1): DVKVTQSSRYLVKRTGEKVFLECVQDMDHENMFWYRQDPGLGLRLIYFSYDVKMKEKGDIPEGYSVSREKKERFSLILESASTNQTSMYLCASSSPRDNTEAFFGQGTRLTVV.

The chain has TRBV24-1 and TRBJ2-7; 7 bases align to TRBD1. After removal of 7 bases from V and 1 base from J, the junction contained 3 bases not matched to a gene. The length of the CDR3 is 13 residues. The germline CDR1 and CDR2 sequences are KGHDR and SFDVKD. The CDR3 nucleotides read TGTGCCACCAGAGGGACAGATTCCTACGAGCAGTACTTC. Translated: CATRGTDSYEQYF.

This clonotype was recorded many times. The V call is TRBV29-1, the J call TRBJ2-5; D remains ambiguous. CDR1 is SQVTM and CDR2 is ANQGSEA in the germline V gene. The CDR3 spans 14 residues. V was cut by 4 bases and J by 2 bases, with 14 bases left in between. The CDR3 loop is CSVVGWAEQETQYF. The CDR3 nucleotides are TGCAGCGTTGTGGGTTGGGCGGAACAAGAGACCCAGTACTTC.

The table lists this clonotype with a few counts. The chain carries TRBV19 and TRBJ1-3; 8 bases line up with TRBD1. The trim removed 9 bases at V and 0 bases at J, leaving 4 bases unmatched. There are 14 residues in the CDR3. Germline assignment: CDR1 LNHDA and CDR2 SQIVND (reference sequence). This CDR3 reads CASGDRTSGNTIYF. DNA for the CDR3: TGTGCCAGCGGGGACAGGACCTCTGGAAACACCATATATTTT.

The sample holds many counts of this clonotype. The chain is built from TRBV9 and TRBJ2-3, with 8 bases matching TRBD1. Looked up from germline, CDR1 is SGDLS and CDR2 is YYNGEE. Germline trimming cut 6 bases from V and 2 bases from J; bases unmatched to any gene: 14. This CDR3 has 17 residues. This CDR3 is CASNSDRGPAPTDTQYF. The CDR3 DNA sequence: TGTGCCAGCAACTCAGACAGGGGACCTGCCCCCACAGATACGCAGTATTTT.

This clonotype was seen ten or more times. The genes are TRBV20-1 and TRBJ2-2, with D maybe TRBD2 (7 bases). The germline gives CDR1 DFQATT, CDR2 SNEGSKA (reference sequence). This CDR3 has 16 amino acids. Trimming removed 1 base at V and 0 bases at J, with 12 bases between. Here the CDR3 reads CSARVGGRANTGELFF. In DNA, the CDR3 is TGCAGTGCTAGAGTCGGGGGGCGCGCGAACACCGGGGAGCTGTTTTTT.

The sample holds many counts of this clonotype. The J gene is TRBJ2-2, the V gene TRBV19; 8 bases agree with TRBD1. CDR3 length: 15 residues. V dropped 3 bases and J dropped 7; count of bases not matched to a gene: 7. Germline V CDR1 and CDR2: LNHDA, SQIVND (reference sequence). The CDR3 loop reads CASSIGQGADGELFF. DNA of the CDR3: TGTGCCAGTAGTATTGGGCAGGGGGCGGACGGGGAGCTGTTTTTT. The complete variable domain, with remaining parts taken from reference TRBV19 and TRBJ2-2, reads DGGITQSPKYLFRKEGQNVTLSCEQNLNHDAMYWYRQDPGQGLRLIYYSQIVNDFQKGDIAEGYSVSREKKESFPLTVTSAQKNPTAFYLCASSIGQGADGELFFGEGSRLTVL.

The chain couples TRBV7-2 to TRBJ2-5, with TRBD2 matching 8 bases. This CDR3 is 14 amino acids long. Unmatched junction bases numbered 7, after V lost 8 bases and J lost 2 bases. In germline, CDR1 is SGHTA, CDR2 FQGNSA. In DNA form, the CDR3 reads TGTGCCAGCTCCCGGGGGGGAAATCAAGAGACCCAGTACTTC. Protein product: CASSRGGNQETQYF.

There are many counts of this clonotype. The chain employs TRBV18 and TRBJ2-4; the D gene is possibly TRBD1 (5 bases). Germline V gene sequence: CDR1 KGHSH, CDR2 LQKENI. V was pared by 0 bases and J by 10 bases, with 22 bases between. The CDR3 totals 17 residues. The CDR3 here is CASSPPLGQGQWLIQYF. CDR3 DNA: TGTGCCAGCTCACCACCTCTGGGGCAGGGTCAATGGTTGATTCAGTACTTC.

This clonotype was seen repeatedly, ten times or more. The chain employs TRBV18 and TRBJ2-5; possibly TRBD2 for D (6 bases). Germline V lookup: CDR1 KGHSH, CDR2 LQKENI. CDR3 size: 15 residues. V lost 1 base, J lost 5 bases, and 14 bases lay in between. CDR3 sequence (DNA): TGTGCCAGCTCACCACAACGGGAGAGGGGTGAGACCCAGTACTTC. Residues: CASSPQRERGETQYF.

This clonotype was recorded at least ten times. This sequence joins TRBV20-1 and TRBJ2-2, with TRBD1 matching over 12 bases. The germline gives CDR1 DFQATT, CDR2 SNEGSKA (reference sequence). J gave up 4 bases and V 5 bases, and 5 bases lay outside the gene matches. The CDR3 runs 15 residues. This CDR3 is CSAAGQGARTGELFF. CDR3 coding DNA: TGCAGTGCTGCGGGACAGGGGGCGCGCACCGGGGAGCTGTTTTTT.

In this sample, this clonotype turned up many times. The rearrangement uses TRBV3-1 and TRBJ2-7; 8 bases agree with TRBD1. CDR1 is LGHDT and CDR2 is YNNKEL in the germline V gene (reference sequence). The CDR3 contains 14 residues. With 1 base clipped from V and 1 base from J, the junction kept 0 bases outside the gene matches. CDR3 bases: TGTGCCAGCAGCCAAGGGGACAGGTCCTACGAGCAGTACTTC. Its translation is CASSQGDRSYEQYF.

This clonotype was seen a handful of times. The chain uses TRBV7-9 and TRBJ2-6; D may match TRBD1 or TRBD2 (8 bases each). The CDR3 runs 22 residues. V lost 5 bases and J lost 4, with 33 bases in between. CDR1 and CDR2 (germline): SEHNR, FQNEAQ (reference sequence). DNA of the CDR3: TGTGCCAGCAGCCTTGGACAGGGACGACCGGGAGGGCCATTGAGAGGGGCCAACGTCCTGACTTTC. It specifies CASSLGQGRPGGPLRGANVLTF.

V and J are TRBV19 and TRBJ2-7; possible D gene TRBD1, 6 bases. CDR1 is LNHDA and CDR2 is SQIVND in the germline V gene (reference sequence). With 5 bases removed from V and 5 bases from J, the gap between germline ends came to 16 bases. The CDR3 has 14 amino acids. The DNA for the CDR3 is TGTGCCAGTAGTTCCGGACAGAAGAGAAACGAGCAGTACTTC. It is translated as CASSSGQKRNEQYF.

V is TRBV24-1 and J is TRBJ2-3; D remains ambiguous. Germline CDR1 is KGHDR and CDR2 is SFDVKD. CDR3 length: 11 amino acids. V was cut by 10 bases and J by 3 bases, with 7 bases left in between. CDR3 amino acids: CATGPTDTQYF. CDR3 nucleotides: TGTGCCACAGGGCCGACAGATACGCAGTATTTT.

V gene TRBV7-6 combines with J gene TRBJ2-5; 12 bases match TRBD2. CDR1 is SGHVS, CDR2 FNYEAQ, per germline. CDR3 length: 16 amino acids. J lost 7 bases, V lost 1 base, and 7 bases had no gene match. The CDR3 bases are TGTGCCAGCAGCTTAGTTTCGGCTAGCGGGAGGGCGACCCAGTACTTC. Amino acid sequence: CASSLVSASGRATQYF.

This clonotype was seen many times. The chain couples TRBV6-1 to TRBJ2-2; D is uncertain. V was trimmed by 4 bases and J by 4 bases, leaving 10 bases between them. From germline, CDR1 is MNHNS and CDR2 SASEGT. This CDR3 contains 14 residues. The DNA for the CDR3 is TGTGCCAGCAGTGGCGAAGGGTTCACCGGGGAGCTGTTTTTT. Translating gives CASSGEGFTGELFF.

This clonotype came up many times. The chain recombines TRBV18 with TRBJ1-1; D unresolved. Trimming removed 2 bases at V and 0 bases at J, with 13 bases between. This CDR3 region has 16 residues. Germline CDR1 and CDR2: KGHSH and LQKENI. The CDR3 here is CASSPEEAEVNTEAFF. DNA for the CDR3: TGTGCCAGCTCACCAGAGGAGGCAGAAGTGAACACTGAAGCTTTCTTT.

This clonotype was counted many times. This chain connects TRBV29-1 to TRBJ2-7; TRBD1 matches 9 bases. The germline gives CDR1 SQVTM, CDR2 ANQGSEA. The CDR3 has 14 amino acids. V lost 2 bases, J lost 2 bases, and 4 bases stayed unmatched. CDR3 DNA: TGCAGCGTTGAATATGGGACAGGGACCTACGAGCAGTACTTC. This translates into CSVEYGTGTYEQYF.

The chain has TRBV19 and TRBJ2-5, with 9 bases fitting TRBD2. Germline CDR1 and CDR2: LNHDA and SQIVND (reference sequence). V shed 7 bases, J shed 5 bases, and the junction held 8 bases outside the gene matches. The length of the CDR3 is 14 residues. CDR3 sequence: CASNGGGAGETQYF. CDR3 bases: TGTGCCAGTAACGGCGGGGGGGCGGGGGAGACCCAGTACTTC.